Reported below is one T cell receptor (beta chain). The sample comes from a study of blood T cell repertoires in COVID-19. Study in general: Collection of acute and convalescent COVID-19 samples took place in the United States, Italy and Spain. Sources were T cells, B-cell-depleted T cells, or PBMCs; the material itself was cDNA or gDNA.

Per the authors' pipeline: Counts of nucleated cells, estimated from reference gene primer amplification, were obtained. Sequencing was performed with immunoSEQ multiplex PCR; in TCRdb, only in-frame clones are kept and a portion is missing. V and J calls and clone size are as listed in that table; D and trimming were resolved from the DNA. The data show about 240,000 clones, with 75% to 90% seen just once and around 11% held by the top ten. Per the germline V gene, CDR1 is SGHRS and CDR2 is YFSETQ. There are 14 residues in the CDR3. The V end lost 0 bases, the J end lost 4 bases, and 7 bases lay between the germline ends.

The TCR comes from an older woman with active or convalescent COVID-19. The chain employs TRBV5-1 and TRBJ2-2; D is uncertain. Sequenced: peripheral blood. The CDR3 region is CASSLVVSTGELFF. In DNA, the CDR3 is TGCGCCAGCAGCTTGGTAGTATCCACCGGGGAGCTGTTTTTT.